What follows are 20 T cell receptor beta chains derived from one specimen sequenced in a study of Tregs in tolerant kidney transplant recipients. Related graft donors supplied nonmyeloablative bone marrow transplants, and mixed chimerism was transient. Measured with immunoSEQ multiplex PCR; TCRdb has only the in-frame clones, and not every one. In all, the sample yields about 23,000 clones. The sample in question was CD4+ T cells from blood (PBMCs), obtained 6 months after the transplant. All receptors come from a human patient who received a combined kidney and bone marrow transplant. Some of the T cells might come from the graft donor.

Details on this clone: The CDR3 goes on 3 residues after the read ends, and that part is filled in from the germline J gene. The rearrangement uses TRBV2 and TRBJ2-2; D is possibly TRBD1 (6 bases). CDR3 length: 15 amino acids. Between the trimmed V and J ends, which lost 7 bases and 4 bases, there was a span of 16 bases. CDR1 and CDR2 (germline): SNHLY, FYNNEI. CDR3 region: CASNRQVRGTGELFF. Incomplete CDR3 DNA: TGTGCCAGCAACCGACAGGTACGCGGCACCGGGGAG.

For this clone: With the read ending 3 residues before the CDR3 end, the germline J gene is used to fill in that end. The chain uses TRBV7-6 and TRBJ1-2; D is possibly TRBD1 (6 bases). The CDR3 extends over 15 amino acids. From germline, CDR1 is SGHVS and CDR2 FNYEAQ. This CDR3 is CASSLGQSQSRGYTF. The covered CDR3 bases are TGTGCCAGCAGCCTGGGACAATCCCAAAGCAGGGGC.

Comments on this clone: Coverage ceases 3 residues before the CDR3 finishes, and the germline J gene fills in the end. The chain uses TRBV11-3 and TRBJ2-1; D is uncertain. Deletions cut 0 bases from V and 5 bases from J, with 11 bases between. CDR3 length: 15 residues. CDR1 is SGHNT, CDR2 YENEEA, per germline. Partial CDR3 DNA: TGTGCCAGCAGCTTAGAAGCAGCGAGAAACAATGAG. It specifies CASSLEAARNNE. The entire CDR3 protein is CASSLEAARNNEQFF.

A remark on this clone: The junction departs from the called germline gene at one end, perhaps through a read error. Sequencing ends 3 residues short of the CDR3 end; the germline J gene provides the rest. V gene TRBV4-2 combines with J gene TRBJ1-5, with a weak D call TRBD1 (6 bases). CDR1 and CDR2 from the germline V gene are LGHNA and YNFKEQ. This CDR3 spans 18 amino acids. The part of the CDR3 DNA that was read is TGCGCCAGCAGCCAAAATCTGATGCAGGGGCTTAGCAATCAGCCC. This sequence encodes CASSQNLMQGLSNQP. The whole CDR3 sequence is CASSQNLMQGLSNQPQHF.

About this clone: From the germline J gene comes the end of the CDR3, since the read stops 3 residues before it. The chain carries TRBV7-9 and TRBJ2-1; 9 nucleotides match TRBD1. The CDR3 covers 15 residues. Trimming cost V 4 bases and J 7 bases; bases outside gene matches: 8. In germline, CDR1 is SEHNR, CDR2 FQNEAQ (reference sequence). CDR3 bases read: TGTGCCAGCAGCTCGGGACAGGGCTTATGGAATGAG. Translating it yields CASSSGQGLWNE. The full CDR3 is CASSSGQGLWNEQFF.

In the case of this clone: The CDR3 goes on 3 residues after the read ends, and that part is filled in from the germline J gene. This chain joins TRBV5-1 and TRBJ2-2; a weak D match, TRBD1 (6 bases). Germline CDR1 and CDR2: SGHRS and YFSETQ. V lost 4 bases and J lost 1, with 8 bases in between. This CDR3 comprises 14 residues. The CDR3 DNA, read in part, is TGCGCCAGCAGCCGACAGGAGAACACCGGGGAG. Translation gives CASSRQENTGE. The full CDR3 protein reads CASSRQENTGELFF. Full variable domain (outside the CDR3, taken from reference TRBV5-1 and TRBJ2-2): KAGVTQTPRYLIKTRGQQVTLSCSPISGHRSVSWYQQTPGQGLQFLFEYFSETQRNKGNFPGRFSGRQFSNSRSEMNVSTLELGDSALYLCASSRQENTGELFFGEGSRLTVL.

On this clone: The read falls 3 residues short of the CDR3 end, and the missing part is taken from the germline J gene. The V call is TRBV2, the J call TRBJ1-6; D is uncertain. The length of the CDR3 is 13 residues. CDR1 is SNHLY and CDR2 is FYNNEI in the germline V gene. Trimming left V 8 bases short and J 8 bases short, with 13 bases between. The covered CDR3 bases are TGTGCCAGCTCCGGCGAGACATATTCACCC. Its protein product is CASSGETYSP. The full CDR3 reads CASSGETYSPLHF.

As for this clone: The read terminates 3 residues before the CDR3 end, so the remaining end is supplied by the germline J gene. The rearrangement links TRBV27 to TRBJ2-2; TRBD1 matches 11 bases. The CDR3 sequence is 19 residues long. V dropped 2 bases and J dropped 3; count of bases not matched to a gene: 11. Germline V CDR1 and CDR2: MNHEY, SMNVEV (reference sequence). The CDR3 is CASSLVGQGAGGDTGELFF. The sequenced CDR3 bases are TGTGCCAGCAGTTTAGTCGGACAGGGGGCCGGTGGGGACACCGGGGAG.

CDR3 DNA (partial): TGTGCCAGCAGCGACCGTCCAGGGTGGGGCACTGAA. The encoded protein is CASSDRPGWGTE. The entire CDR3 sequence reads CASSDRPGWGTEAFF. The rearrangement links TRBV7-9 to TRBJ1-1, with TRBD1 as a possible D gene (5 bases). The read finishes 3 residues shy of the CDR3 end, and the germline J gene is used to complete it. Deletions cut 5 bases from V and 4 bases from J, with 17 bases between. The CDR3 runs 15 residues. Germline CDR1 and CDR2: SEHNR and FQNEAQ (reference sequence).

Turning to this clone: Sequencing ends 3 residues short of the CDR3 end; the germline J gene provides the rest. The rearrangement links TRBV5-1 to TRBJ1-4, with D possibly being TRBD1 (6 bases). From germline, CDR1 is SGHRS and CDR2 YFSETQ. The CDR3 extends over 14 amino acids. V lost 0 bases to trimming and J lost 6 bases, with 9 bases between them. The sequenced part of the CDR3 DNA is TGCGCCAGCAGCTTGGTCCCAGGGGATGAAAAA. This translates into CASSLVPGDEK. The full CDR3 protein is CASSLVPGDEKLFF.

Points on this clone: The CDR3 is cut off 3 residues early in the read; its end comes from the germline J gene. V gene TRBV7-9 combines with J gene TRBJ1-1; weak D call: TRBD1 (5 bases). This CDR3 spans 15 amino acids. Germline lookup yields CDR1 SEHNR and CDR2 FQNEAQ (reference sequence). V was trimmed by 4 bases and J by 1 base, leaving 13 bases between them. CDR3 bases read: TGTGCCAGCAGCTGGGGACGGGGGGGGAACACTGAA. It codes for CASSWGRGGNTE. The whole CDR3 is CASSWGRGGNTEAFF.

The CDR3 loop reads CAWERGMNTEAFF. The CDR3 bases that were read are TGTGCCTGGGAGAGGGGAATGAACACTGAA. This chain uses TRBV30 with TRBJ1-1; a possible D gene is TRBD1 (5 bases). The read ends 3 residues early relative to the CDR3; the germline J gene fills the gap. Germline CDR1 is GTSNPN and CDR2 is SVGIG (reference sequence). Trimming pared 5 bases from V and 0 bases from J, leaving 10 bases between. The CDR3 runs to 13 residues.

Note on this clone: The CDR3 goes on 3 residues after the read ends, and that part is filled in from the germline J gene. The rearrangement uses TRBV18 and TRBJ2-1; 9 bases agree with TRBD2. This CDR3 comprises 17 residues. Per the germline V gene, CDR1 is KGHSH and CDR2 is LQKENI. V shed 5 bases, J shed 6 bases, and the junction held 14 bases outside the gene matches. This CDR3 is CASSGWATGTSPNEQFF. The covered CDR3 bases are TGTGCCAGCTCAGGGTGGGCTACCGGGACTAGCCCCAATGAG.

In the case of this clone: The read falls 3 residues short of the CDR3 end, and the missing part is taken from the germline J gene. The chain has TRBV2 and TRBJ2-7, with D unclear. Per the germline V gene, CDR1 is SNHLY and CDR2 is FYNNEI. The ends were cut back, 7 bases at V and 2 bases at J, with 12 bases in the middle. The CDR3 length is 13 residues. CDR3 sequence reads: CASIFTVTYEQYF. Partial CDR3 DNA: TGTGCCAGCATATTTACAGTAACCTACGAG.

Note on this clone: The CDR3 end lies 3 residues beyond the end of the read and is filled in from the germline J gene. The chain employs TRBV7-6 and TRBJ2-3, with 9 bases that match TRBD2. Unmatched junction bases numbered 15, after V lost 5 bases and J lost 3 bases. This CDR3 spans 18 amino acids. Germline V CDR1 and CDR2: SGHVS, FNYEAQ. Here the CDR3 reads CASSPTETLAGFTDTQYF. The CDR3 DNA, read in part, is TGTGCCAGCAGCCCTACCGAGACCCTAGCGGGGTTTACAGATACG.

CDR3: CATGRDTQYF. The DNA read from the CDR3 is TGTGCTACTGGGCGCGATACG. This sequence joins TRBV19 and TRBJ2-3; no clear D. The observed sequence ends 3 residues before the CDR3 terminus, with the missing tail filled in from the germline J gene. The CDR3 spans 10 residues. CDR1 is LNHDA and CDR2 is SQIVND in the germline V gene (reference sequence).

Turning to this clone: The read falls 3 residues short of the CDR3 end, and the missing part is taken from the germline J gene. The chain employs TRBV4-1 and TRBJ2-3, with D uncertain. The CDR3 is 15 amino acids. CDR1 is MGHRA and CDR2 is YSYEKL in the germline V gene. The V end was cut by 4 bases, the J end by 0 bases, with 11 bases between. CDR3 residues: CASSLTLVSTDTQYF. The covered CDR3 bases are TGCGCCAGCAGCCTTACTCTAGTTAGCACAGATACG.

Comment on this clone: The read gets to within 3 residues of the CDR3 end, and the germline J gene fills in the rest. V usage is TRBV18 and J usage is TRBJ1-2, with D unclear. This CDR3 region has 15 residues. CDR1 and CDR2 from the germline V gene are KGHSH and LQKENI. V shed 2 bases and J shed 2 bases, with 12 bases lying between them. The CDR3 DNA, read in part, is TGTGCCAGCTCACCATTGGCCAGATCAAACTATGGC. Its translation is CASSPLARSNYG. The entire CDR3 is CASSPLARSNYGYTF. Full variable domain (missing parts from reference TRBV18 and TRBJ1-2): NAGVMQNPRHLVRRRGQEARLRCSPMKGHSHVYWYRQLPEEGLKFMVYLQKENIIDESGMPKERFSAEFPKEGPSILRIQQVVRGDSAAYFCASSPLARSNYGYTFGSGTRLTVV.

For this clone: Read data end 3 residues before the CDR3 end; the end is taken from the germline J gene. The chain combines TRBV5-1 with TRBJ1-1; no clear D gene. The ends were cut back, 1 base at V and 3 bases at J, with 10 bases in the middle. This CDR3 has 14 amino acids. Germline lookup yields CDR1 SGHRS and CDR2 YFSETQ. CDR3: CASSLSAGDTEAFF. CDR3 DNA (partial): TGCGCCAGCAGCTTGTCGGCGGGAGACACTGAA. The variable domain in full, completed from reference TRBV5-1 and TRBJ1-1, reads KAGVTQTPRYLIKTRGQQVTLSCSPISGHRSVSWYQQTPGQGLQFLFEYFSETQRNKGNFPGRFSGRQFSNSRSEMNVSTLELGDSALYLCASSLSAGDTEAFFGQGTRLTVV.

About this clone itself: Coverage ceases 3 residues before the CDR3 finishes, and the germline J gene fills in the end. The V and J genes are TRBV19 and TRBJ1-2, with D maybe TRBD1 (5 bases). This CDR3 has 11 amino acids. CDR1 and CDR2 (germline): LNHDA, SQIVND (reference sequence). The DNA read from the CDR3 is TGTGCCAGTAGTCAGGACATGGGC. Its translation: CASSQDMG. The whole CDR3 is CASSQDMGYTF.